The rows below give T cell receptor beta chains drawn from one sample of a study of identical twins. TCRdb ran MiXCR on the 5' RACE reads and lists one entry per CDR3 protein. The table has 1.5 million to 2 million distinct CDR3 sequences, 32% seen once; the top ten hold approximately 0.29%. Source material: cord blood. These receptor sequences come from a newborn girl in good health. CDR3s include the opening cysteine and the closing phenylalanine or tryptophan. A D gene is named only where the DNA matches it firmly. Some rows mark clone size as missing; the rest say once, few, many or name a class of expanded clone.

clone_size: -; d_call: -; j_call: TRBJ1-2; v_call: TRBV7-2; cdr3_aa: CASSLGGGGAYGYTF; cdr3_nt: TGTGCCAGCAGCTTAGGAGGCGGCGGGGCCTATGGCTACACCTTC
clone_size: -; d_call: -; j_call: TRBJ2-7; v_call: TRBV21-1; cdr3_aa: CASSERTSGSDEQYF; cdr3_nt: TGTGCCAGCAGCGAAAGGACTAGCGGGAGCGACGAGCAGTACTTC
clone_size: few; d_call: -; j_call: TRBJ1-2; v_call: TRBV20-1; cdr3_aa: CSARRSGHHYGYTF; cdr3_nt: TGCAGTGCTAGGCGTTCGGGGCACCACTATGGCTACACCTTC
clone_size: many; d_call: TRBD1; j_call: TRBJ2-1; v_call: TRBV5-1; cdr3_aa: CASSQTGGNEQFF; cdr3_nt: TGCGCCAGCAGCCAGACAGGGGGCAATGAGCAGTTCTTC
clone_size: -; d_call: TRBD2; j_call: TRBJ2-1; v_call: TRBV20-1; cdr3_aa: CSARGTPRSTSGYRSSYNEQFF; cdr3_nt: TGCAGTGCTAGAGGCACCCCACGTTCGACTAGCGGATACCGGAGCTCCTACAATGAGCAGTTCTTC
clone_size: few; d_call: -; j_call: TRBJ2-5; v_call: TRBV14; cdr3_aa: CASSHNPWDGEETQYF; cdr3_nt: TGTGCCAGCAGCCACAACCCTTGGGACGGTGAAGAGACCCAGTACTTC
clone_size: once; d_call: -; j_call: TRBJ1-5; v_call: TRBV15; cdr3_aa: CATSRFPRGWQPQHF; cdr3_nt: TGTGCCACCAGCAGATTTCCCAGGGGCTGGCAGCCCCAGCATTTT
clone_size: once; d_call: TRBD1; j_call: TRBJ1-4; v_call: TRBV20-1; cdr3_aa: CSAPTGTGNEKLFF; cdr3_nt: TGCAGTGCTCCAACCGGGACAGGAAATGAAAAACTGTTTTTT
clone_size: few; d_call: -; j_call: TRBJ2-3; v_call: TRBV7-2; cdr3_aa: CASSLGASRTDTQYF; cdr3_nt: TGTGCCAGCAGCTTAGGGGCTAGCCGAACAGATACGCAGTATTTT
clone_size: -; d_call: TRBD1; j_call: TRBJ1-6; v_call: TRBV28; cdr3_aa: CASSLLGQGAGSYNSPLHF; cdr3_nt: TGTGCCAGCAGTTTATTAGGACAGGGTGCGGGCTCCTATAATTCACCCCTCCACTTT
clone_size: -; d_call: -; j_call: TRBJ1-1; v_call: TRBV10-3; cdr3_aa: CAISETGPPMNTEAFF; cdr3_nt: TGTGCCATCAGTGAGACAGGCCCCCCAATGAACACTGAAGCTTTCTTT